This T cell receptor (beta chain) is from a study of Tregs in tolerant kidney transplant recipients. Trimming stripped 5 bases from V and 6 bases from J, with 8 bases between. CDR1 PRHDT and CDR2 FYEKMQ come from the germline V gene (reference sequence). This CDR3 has 11 residues. Clones were read by immunoSEQ multiplex PCR, and TCRdb kept only the in-frame ones, dropping some. Of over 50,000 clones listed, 70% to 90% are singletons. The chain joins TRBV13 to TRBJ2-7; D ambiguous. Sequences were derived from Tregs from blood, sampled before the transplant. This clonotype was sampled from a human donor who received a combined kidney and bone marrow transplant. This CDR3 is CASSPSGEQYF. CDR3 nucleotide sequence: TGTGCCAGCAGCCCGTCTGGCGAGCAGTACTTC. The whole variable domain, filled in from reference TRBV13 and TRBJ2-7, reads AAGVIQSPRHLIKEKRETATLKCYPIPRHDTVYWYQQGPGQDPQFLISFYEKMQSDKGSIPDRFSAQQFSDYHSELNMSSLELGDSALYFCASSPSGEQYFGPGTRLTVT.